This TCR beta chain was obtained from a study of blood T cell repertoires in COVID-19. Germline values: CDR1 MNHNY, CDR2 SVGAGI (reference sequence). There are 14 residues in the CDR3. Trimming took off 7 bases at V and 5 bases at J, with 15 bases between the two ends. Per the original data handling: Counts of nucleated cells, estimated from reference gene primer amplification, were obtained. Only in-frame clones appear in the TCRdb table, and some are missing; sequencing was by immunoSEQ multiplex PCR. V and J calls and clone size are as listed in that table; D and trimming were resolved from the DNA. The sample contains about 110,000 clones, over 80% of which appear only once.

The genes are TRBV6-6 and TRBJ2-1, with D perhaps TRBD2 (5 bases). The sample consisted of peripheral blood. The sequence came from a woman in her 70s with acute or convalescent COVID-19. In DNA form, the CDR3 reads TGTGCCAGCACTTTATTCCACGGGGACAATGAGCAGTTCTTC. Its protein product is CASTLFHGDNEQFF.